Below are 21 T cell receptor beta chains sequenced from a single sample in a study of blood T cell repertoires in COVID-19. The table came from immunoSEQ multiplex PCR; TCRdb's copy has only in-frame clones and leaves some out. The repertoire holds about 150,000 clones, with approximately 82% as singletons. Source material: peripheral blood. The origin of the receptors is a woman aged 50 to 60 with acute or convalescent COVID-19.

The CDR3 DNA reads as TGCGCCAGCAGCCTCCGGGGGGTAACTAGCGGGAGGGTTACAACCTACAATGAGCAGTTCTTC. Amino acid sequence: CASSLRGVTSGRVTTYNEQFF. This chain joins TRBV4-3 and TRBJ2-1; TRBD2 agrees at 13 bases. This CDR3 has 21 amino acids. CDR1 and CDR2 from the germline V gene are LGHNA and YSLEER. After removal of 4 bases from V and 2 bases from J, the junction contained 17 bases not matched to a gene.

The rearrangement links TRBV6-2 or TRBV6-3 to TRBJ1-5, with D perhaps TRBD1 (5 bases). CDR1 is MNHEY and CDR2 is SVGEGT in the germline V gene. With 5 bases removed from V and 3 bases from J, the gap between germline ends came to 11 bases. The CDR3 spans 14 residues. The CDR3, as DNA: TGTGCCAGCAGTCTAACAGGAATCAATCAGCCCCAGCATTTT. Protein product: CASSLTGINQPQHF.

The chain links TRBV7-9 to TRBJ2-1, with D maybe TRBD2 (6 bases). This CDR3 comprises 14 residues. V shed 2 bases and J shed 5 bases, with 10 bases lying between them. CDR1 and CDR2 from the germline V gene are SEHNR and FQNEAQ (reference sequence). The CDR3 nucleotides read TGTGCCAGCAGCTTATGGGGGGTCAACAATGAGCAGTTCTTC. Its protein product is CASSLWGVNNEQFF.

The chain recombines TRBV27 with TRBJ1-2, with 9 bases identical to TRBD1. This CDR3 has 12 amino acids. Germline V CDR1 and CDR2: MNHEY, SMNVEV (reference sequence). V shed 6 bases and J 10 bases; nucleotides not matched to a gene: 6. In nucleotides, the CDR3 is TGTGCCAGCAGGCCCGGGACAGGGCCCTACACCTTC. Its translation is CASRPGTGPYTF.

The chain employs TRBV7-9 and TRBJ1-2; D perhaps matches TRBD1 (5 bases). Germline CDR1 reads SEHNR; CDR2 reads FQNEAQ (reference sequence). Trimming removed 5 bases at V and 2 bases at J, with 12 bases between. This CDR3 spans 14 amino acids. CDR3 bases: TGTGCCAGCAGCCGTGTGACAGACAACTATGGCTACACCTTC. This encodes CASSRVTDNYGYTF.

The J gene is TRBJ2-1, the V gene TRBV19; the match to TRBD1 covers 8 bases. Germline V CDR1 and CDR2: LNHDA, SQIVND (reference sequence). After removal of 8 bases from V and 7 bases from J, the junction contained 10 bases not matched to a gene. The CDR3 loop spans 14 amino acids. CDR3 nucleotides: TGTGCCAGTGTTAGCCAGGGGGCAGTGAATGAGCAGTTCTTC. Translated, it gives CASVSQGAVNEQFF.

The CDR3 DNA reads as TGTGCCAGCAGCTTCCCCCACGGCGCTAGGCGACTTAATGAAAAACTGTTTTTT. Translation gives CASSFPHGARRLNEKLFF. The genes are TRBV7-2 and TRBJ1-4; D gene uncertain. This CDR3 is built from 18 residues. V was shortened by 3 bases and J by 4 bases, with 21 bases between the two germline ends. CDR1 is SGHTA, CDR2 FQGNSA, per germline.

V usage is TRBV7-2 and J usage is TRBJ2-5; D may be TRBD1 (6 bases). CDR3 length: 15 residues. Germline lookup yields CDR1 SGHTA and CDR2 FQGNSA. V lost 7 bases and J 0 bases, leaving 15 bases between the germline ends. For the CDR3, the DNA is TGTGCCAGCATTAAAGGAACAGGGTACCAAGAGACCCAGTACTTC. It translates to CASIKGTGYQETQYF.

This clone was seen only a few times. This chain links TRBV6-5 with TRBJ2-5; the D is unclear. There are 13 residues in the CDR3. V dropped 2 bases and J dropped 8 bases, with 12 bases sitting between them. The germline gives CDR1 MNHEY, CDR2 SVGAGI. CDR3: CASSYGYGVTQYF. In nucleotides, the CDR3 is TGTGCCAGCAGTTACGGATACGGAGTAACCCAGTACTTC.

The V and J genes are TRBV3-1 (or the pseudogene TRBV3-2) and TRBJ1-3, with D possibly being TRBD1 (6 bases). CDR1 and CDR2 (germline): LGHDT, YNNKEL (reference sequence). The CDR3 sequence is 15 residues long. The V gene lost 3 bases and the J gene lost 3 bases, with 12 bases spanning the gap. The CDR3, as DNA: TGTGCCAGCAGCCATGGGGTACAGGGTGGAAACACCATATATTTT. Its translation is CASSHGVQGGNTIYF.

The V gene is TRBV5-1, the J gene TRBJ2-7; 7 bases match TRBD2. The CDR3 runs 15 residues. V lost 2 bases to trimming and J lost 6 bases; unmatched junction nucleotides: 11. Germline values: CDR1 SGHRS, CDR2 YFSETQ. Here the CDR3 reads CASSLTGGGGAEQYF. For the CDR3, the DNA is TGCGCCAGCAGCTTAACGGGGGGAGGCGGTGCCGAGCAGTACTTC.

J is TRBJ1-1 and V is TRBV6-5; 7 nucleotides agree with TRBD1. Germline loops: CDR1 MNHEY, CDR2 SVGAGI. The junction had 6 bases not matched to a gene; V was cut back by 7 bases and J by 4 bases. The CDR3 contains 13 residues. In DNA, the CDR3 is TGTGCCAGCATCGAACAGGGGAGCACTGAAGCTTTCTTT. This gives the protein CASIEQGSTEAFF.

V usage is TRBV13 and J usage is TRBJ2-5; D is possibly TRBD2 (6 bases). The germline V and J ends were trimmed by 2 bases and 7 bases, with 14 bases remaining between them. Germline values: CDR1 PRHDT, CDR2 FYEKMQ (reference sequence). CDR3 length equals 14 residues. In DNA form, the CDR3 reads TGTGCCAGCAGCTTACAGGGAGGTGTGGGGACCCAGTACTTC. This sequence encodes CASSLQGGVGTQYF.

This sequence joins TRBV5-1 and TRBJ1-1; no clear D. This CDR3 contains 16 residues. CDR1 is SGHRS, CDR2 YFSETQ, per germline. V lost 4 bases to trimming and J lost 5 bases, with 21 bases between them. The CDR3 DNA reads as TGCGCCAGCAGCCCTCGGGAGGGAAGTGTGAGGACTGAAGCTTTCTTT. This codes for CASSPREGSVRTEAFF.

CDR3 region: CASSLALRGAPYF. CDR3 bases: TGTGCCAGCAGTTTAGCGCTGCGCGGGGCTCCGTACTTC. V and J are TRBV12-3 or TRBV12-4 and TRBJ2-5, with D possibly being TRBD2 (6 bases). Trimming left V 0 bases short and J 13 bases short, with 15 bases between. The CDR3 consists of 13 residues.

A few counts support this clone. The chain has TRBV19 and TRBJ2-7; 10 bases are shared with TRBD1. The trim removed 2 bases at V and 8 bases at J, leaving 12 bases unmatched. Germline values: CDR1 LNHDA, CDR2 SQIVND (reference sequence). CDR3 length: 16 residues. The DNA for the CDR3 is TGTGCCAGTAGTATACGGCCGGGACAGGGGATTTCCAAGCAGTACTTC. Translated: CASSIRPGQGISKQYF.

The V gene is TRBV27, the J gene TRBJ2-5; TRBD1 aligns across 8 bases. Germline V CDR1 and CDR2: MNHEY, SMNVEV (reference sequence). CDR3 length equals 16 residues. V lost 4 bases, J lost 5 bases, and 12 bases stayed unmatched. The CDR3 DNA follows: TGTGCCAGCAGTTCTAGGACAGGGTCTTATATGGAGACCCAGTACTTC. Protein product: CASSSRTGSYMETQYF.

J is TRBJ2-5 and V is TRBV7-3; D gene uncertain. The CDR3 totals 14 residues. Per the germline V gene, CDR1 is SGHTA and CDR2 is FQGTGA. Between the trimmed V and J ends, which lost 0 bases and 5 bases, there was a span of 10 bases. CDR3 coding DNA: TGTGCCAGCAGCTTAACGGTCTCCGGGGAGACCCAGTACTTC. This codes for CASSLTVSGETQYF.

The genes are TRBV4-2 and TRBJ2-1; the match to TRBD2 covers 12 bases. This CDR3 has 16 residues. The J segment lost 7 bases and the V segment lost 5 bases, leaving 9 bases of the junction unmatched. Germline V gives CDR1 LGHNA, CDR2 YNFKEQ. The CDR3, as DNA: TGTGCCAGCAGCTCCCTAGCGGGAGGGCCTGGGAATGAGCAGTTCTTC. Protein sequence: CASSSLAGGPGNEQFF.

The gene calls are TRBV5-1 and TRBJ2-2; TRBD1 matches 9 bases. The CDR3 consists of 16 residues. Germline lookup yields CDR1 SGHRS and CDR2 YFSETQ. After removal of 0 bases from V and 0 bases from J, the junction contained 0 bases not matched to a gene. The CDR3 spells CASSLGTGANTGELFF. For the CDR3, the DNA is TGCGCCAGCAGCTTGGGGACAGGGGCGAACACCGGGGAGCTGTTTTTT.

V gene TRBV25-1 combines with J gene TRBJ2-7, with a weak D call TRBD1 (5 bases). Germline V CDR1 and CDR2: MGHDK, SYGVNS. The V end lost 0 bases, the J end lost 0 bases, and 15 bases lay between the germline ends. The CDR3 has 17 residues. CDR3 residues: CASSEYWGDPSSYEQYF. CDR3 bases: TGTGCCAGCAGTGAATATTGGGGCGACCCGAGCTCCTACGAGCAGTACTTC.